The rows below give T cell receptor beta chains drawn from one sample of a study of blood T cells in healthy people across ages. One entry per CDR3 protein, called by TCRdb with MiXCR from the 5' RACE reads. Of approximately 680,000 distinct CDR3 sequences in the sample, about 34% were seen once. Sequencing was carried out using blood. The receptors were gathered from a woman aged 80 or older in good health. Each CDR3 is given with its conserved first and last residue. Fields, in order: CDR3 protein, CDR3 DNA, clone size, D gene, V gene, J gene, CDR3 length. The D gene is left open where the match is weak. A row's size may be missing; if present it is once, few, many or a size class.

CDR3aa: CASSQQGHGYTF
CDR3nt: TGTGCCAGCAGCCAACAGGGACATGGCTACACCTTC
abundance: -
d_gene: -
v_gene: TRBV7-3
j_gene: TRBJ1-2
len: 12

CDR3aa: CASSLEGPNYGYTF
CDR3nt: TGCGCCAGCAGCTTGGAAGGACCTAACTATGGCTACACCTTC
abundance: few
d_gene: -
v_gene: TRBV5-1
j_gene: TRBJ1-2
len: 14

CDR3aa: CSARPEDGRGGRAYNEQFF
CDR3nt: TGCAGTGCTAGACCCGAGGATGGGCGGGGGGGTAGAGCCTACAATGAGCAGTTCTTC
abundance: many
d_gene: TRBD2
v_gene: TRBV20-1
j_gene: TRBJ2-1
len: 19

CDR3aa: CASSTHPGGSGEKLFF
CDR3nt: TGTGCCAGCAGCACGCACCCAGGAGGGAGTGGTGAAAAACTGTTTTTT
abundance: many
d_gene: -
v_gene: TRBV7-2
j_gene: TRBJ1-4
len: 16

CDR3aa: CASSFLSRGTRANEQFF
CDR3nt: TGTGCCAGCAGTTTTCTCTCGCGAGGGACTAGAGCGAATGAGCAGTTCTTC
abundance: many
d_gene: TRBD2
v_gene: TRBV28
j_gene: TRBJ2-1
len: 17

CDR3aa: CSVSVTGGFTEAFF
CDR3nt: TGCAGCGTTTCCGTGACAGGGGGATTCACTGAAGCTTTCTTT
abundance: few
d_gene: TRBD1
v_gene: TRBV29-1
j_gene: TRBJ1-1
len: 14

CDR3aa: CSVADSNTEAFF
CDR3nt: TGCAGCGTCGCGGACAGTAACACTGAAGCTTTCTTT
abundance: many
d_gene: -
v_gene: TRBV29-1
j_gene: TRBJ1-1
len: 12

CDR3aa: CATNTRGDSGVETQYF
CDR3nt: TGTGCCACCAATACGAGGGGGGACTCAGGGGTGGAGACCCAGTACTTC
abundance: -
d_gene: -
v_gene: TRBV24-1
j_gene: TRBJ2-5
len: 16

CDR3aa: CAGSVGDSYGYTF
CDR3nt: TGTGCCGGCAGTGTCGGGGACAGCTATGGCTACACCTTC
abundance: once
d_gene: TRBD1
v_gene: TRBV6-1
j_gene: TRBJ1-2
len: 13

CDR3aa: CASSLSANYEQYF
CDR3nt: TGTGCCAGCAGCTTATCCGCCAACTACGAGCAGTACTTC
abundance: many
d_gene: -
v_gene: TRBV7-3
j_gene: TRBJ2-7
len: 13

CDR3aa: CASSESRGHSRLYGYTF
CDR3nt: TGTGCCAGCAGTGAATCCCGGGGCCATTCAAGGCTCTATGGCTACACCTTC
abundance: -
d_gene: -
v_gene: TRBV2
j_gene: TRBJ1-2
len: 17

CDR3aa: CSARDSFTYEQYF
CDR3nt: TGCAGTGCTAGAGATAGTTTCACCTACGAGCAGTACTTC
abundance: many
d_gene: -
v_gene: TRBV20-1
j_gene: TRBJ2-7
len: 13

CDR3aa: CASSLDTNYGYIF
CDR3nt: TGCGCCAGCAGCTTGGACACTAACTATGGCTACATCTTC
abundance: -
d_gene: -
v_gene: TRBV5-1
j_gene: TRBJ1-2
len: 13

CDR3aa: CSAIRQGAAYEQYF
CDR3nt: TGCAGTGCTATTAGACAGGGGGCCGCCTACGAGCAGTACTTC
abundance: many
d_gene: TRBD1
v_gene: TRBV20-1
j_gene: TRBJ2-7
len: 14

CDR3aa: CASSDGTGGGSPLHF
CDR3nt: TGCGCCAGCAGTGACGGGACAGGAGGGGGTTCACCCCTCCACTTT
abundance: -
d_gene: TRBD1
v_gene: TRBV10-2
j_gene: TRBJ1-6
len: 15

CDR3aa: CASSSFRTASYEQYF
CDR3nt: TGTGCCAGCAGTTCTTTCCGGACAGCCAGCTACGAGCAGTACTTC
abundance: many
d_gene: -
v_gene: TRBV28
j_gene: TRBJ2-7
len: 15

CDR3aa: CASSLLQGGGYTF
CDR3nt: TGTGCCAGCAGCCTGCTGCAGGGGGGTGGCTACACCTTC
abundance: many
d_gene: TRBD1
v_gene: TRBV7-9
j_gene: TRBJ1-2
len: 13

CDR3aa: CASSSGPEQFF
CDR3nt: TGTGCCAGCAGCTCAGGTCCTGAGCAGTTCTTC
abundance: many
d_gene: -
v_gene: TRBV7-3
j_gene: TRBJ2-1
len: 11

CDR3aa: CASSLGDEKLFF
CDR3nt: TGTGCCAGCAGCTTGGGGGACGAAAAACTGTTTTTT
abundance: many
d_gene: -
v_gene: TRBV7-2
j_gene: TRBJ1-4
len: 12

CDR3aa: CASSLGDPFQETQYF
CDR3nt: TGCGCCAGCAGCTTGGGCGACCCTTTCCAAGAGACCCAGTACTTC
abundance: -
d_gene: -
v_gene: TRBV5-1
j_gene: TRBJ2-5
len: 15

CDR3aa: CASSLEGTLYGYTF
CDR3nt: TGCGCCAGCAGCTTGGAGGGCACCCTCTATGGCTACACCTTC
abundance: few
d_gene: -
v_gene: TRBV5-1
j_gene: TRBJ1-2
len: 14

CDR3aa: CASSPGRGSGTGELFF
CDR3nt: TGTGCCTCCTCCCCCGGGCGGGGGTCGGGCACCGGGGAGCTGTTTTTT
abundance: many
d_gene: TRBD2
v_gene: TRBV10-3
j_gene: TRBJ2-2
len: 16

CDR3aa: CAISVGLNTEAFF
CDR3nt: TGTGCCATCAGTGTTGGTCTTAACACTGAAGCTTTCTTT
abundance: many
d_gene: -
v_gene: TRBV10-3
j_gene: TRBJ1-1
len: 13

CDR3aa: CASSWRGDHNEQFF
CDR3nt: TGTGCCAGCAGTTGGAGGGGGGACCACAATGAGCAGTTCTTC
abundance: -
d_gene: -
v_gene: TRBV6-5
j_gene: TRBJ2-1
len: 14

CDR3aa: CASSPLGRAQATEAFF
CDR3nt: TGTGCCAGCAGTCCCCTAGGCAGAGCGCAGGCCACTGAAGCTTTCTTT
abundance: -
d_gene: -
v_gene: TRBV27
j_gene: TRBJ1-1
len: 16

CDR3aa: CASSLSGVGTEAFF
CDR3nt: TGTGCCAGCAGTTTATCTGGGGTAGGGACTGAAGCTTTCTTT
abundance: many
d_gene: -
v_gene: TRBV27
j_gene: TRBJ1-1
len: 14

CDR3aa: CASSPNTGGLNYEQYF
CDR3nt: TGTGCCAGCAGCCCCAATACAGGGGGATTAAACTACGAGCAGTACTTC
abundance: -
d_gene: TRBD1
v_gene: TRBV7-2
j_gene: TRBJ2-7
len: 16

CDR3aa: CASSQLSSSYNEQYF
CDR3nt: TGTGCCAGCAGCCAACTTTCTAGCTCCTACAATGAGCAGTACTTC
abundance: -
d_gene: -
v_gene: TRBV16
j_gene: TRBJ2-7
len: 15

CDR3aa: CSVEDRQGGYTF
CDR3nt: TGCAGCGTTGAAGACCGACAGGGCGGCTACACCTTC
abundance: many
d_gene: TRBD1
v_gene: TRBV29-1
j_gene: TRBJ1-2
len: 12

CDR3aa: CASSSRWGGYTF
CDR3nt: TGTGCCAGCAGTTCCCGCTGGGGAGGCTACACCTTC
abundance: few
d_gene: -
v_gene: TRBV6-5
j_gene: TRBJ1-2
len: 12

CDR3aa: CASSEQGQTYNEQFF
CDR3nt: TGTGCCAGCAGTGAACAGGGCCAAACCTACAATGAGCAGTTCTTC
abundance: many
d_gene: -
v_gene: TRBV6-1
j_gene: TRBJ2-1
len: 15

CDR3aa: CASRTGGFGLRAGELFF
CDR3nt: TGTGCCAGCAGAACAGGGGGCTTCGGACTCAGGGCCGGGGAGCTGTTTTTT
abundance: -
d_gene: TRBD1
v_gene: TRBV27
j_gene: TRBJ2-2
len: 17

CDR3aa: CASSLEGRTEAFF
CDR3nt: TGTGCCAGCAGCTTAGAAGGACGGACTGAAGCTTTCTTT
abundance: many
d_gene: -
v_gene: TRBV7-9
j_gene: TRBJ1-1
len: 13

CDR3aa: CSARDTGGRETQFF
CDR3nt: TGCAGCGCTAGAGATACCGGGGGCCGTGAGACCCAGTTCTTC
abundance: -
d_gene: -
v_gene: TRBV20-1
j_gene: TRBJ2-1
len: 14

CDR3aa: CASNSGASYNEQFF
CDR3nt: TGTGCCAGCAACTCGGGGGCCAGTTACAATGAGCAGTTCTTC
abundance: many
d_gene: -
v_gene: TRBV2
j_gene: TRBJ2-1
len: 14

CDR3aa: CASSSDRLEQYF
CDR3nt: TGCGCCAGCAGCTCGGACAGATTAGAGCAGTACTTC
abundance: many
d_gene: -
v_gene: TRBV5-1
j_gene: TRBJ2-7
len: 12

CDR3aa: CASSLTTPTPDTQYF
CDR3nt: TGCGCCAGCAGCTTGACGACACCCACGCCAGATACGCAGTATTTT
abundance: -
d_gene: -
v_gene: TRBV5-1
j_gene: TRBJ2-3
len: 15

CDR3aa: CATSRDWVNTGELFF
CDR3nt: TGTGCCACTTCCCGGGACTGGGTGAACACCGGGGAGCTGTTTTTT
abundance: -
d_gene: -
v_gene: TRBV6-2/TRBV6-3
j_gene: TRBJ2-2
len: 15

CDR3aa: CASSPLAGDRDEQYF
CDR3nt: TGTGCCAGCAGCCCTCTAGCGGGAGACCGCGACGAGCAGTACTTC
abundance: -
d_gene: TRBD2
v_gene: TRBV27
j_gene: TRBJ2-7
len: 15

CDR3aa: CASSLLISTDTQYF
CDR3nt: TGTGCCAGCAGCTTATTGATAAGTACAGATACGCAGTATTTT
abundance: many
d_gene: -
v_gene: TRBV7-2
j_gene: TRBJ2-3
len: 14

CDR3aa: CASRRDHEQYF
CDR3nt: TGTGCCAGCAGGAGGGACCACGAGCAGTACTTC
abundance: -
d_gene: -
v_gene: TRBV28
j_gene: TRBJ2-7
len: 11

CDR3aa: CASGRNEQFF
CDR3nt: TGTGCCAGCGGCCGCAATGAGCAGTTCTTC
abundance: many
d_gene: -
v_gene: TRBV7-9
j_gene: TRBJ2-1
len: 10

CDR3aa: CASSVVERPDKLFF
CDR3nt: TGTGCCAGCAGCGTAGTAGAGAGACCGGACAAACTGTTTTTT
abundance: -
d_gene: -
v_gene: TRBV9
j_gene: TRBJ1-4
len: 14

CDR3aa: CAISEGSRATDTQYF
CDR3nt: TGTGCCATCAGTGAGGGGAGCAGGGCAACAGATACGCAGTATTTT
abundance: many
d_gene: -
v_gene: TRBV10-3
j_gene: TRBJ2-3
len: 15

CDR3aa: CASSLVSNIVRNEQFF
CDR3nt: TGTGCCAGCAGCTTGGTTAGTAACATCGTACGCAATGAGCAGTTCTTC
abundance: -
d_gene: -
v_gene: TRBV5-6
j_gene: TRBJ2-1
len: 16

CDR3aa: CASSLYLPDVTRAPLHF
CDR3nt: TGTGCCAGCAGTTTATATCTCCCGGATGTTACTCGTGCCCCCCTCCACTTT
abundance: -
d_gene: -
v_gene: TRBV28
j_gene: TRBJ1-6
len: 17

CDR3aa: CASSKRRGWSFNEQFF
CDR3nt: TGTGCCAGCTCCAAAAGAAGGGGGTGGTCGTTCAATGAGCAGTTCTTC
abundance: few
d_gene: -
v_gene: TRBV27
j_gene: TRBJ2-1
len: 16

CDR3aa: CACHYNRNSPLHF
CDR3nt: TGTGCCTGTCATTATAACAGGAATTCACCCCTCCACTTT
abundance: -
d_gene: -
v_gene: TRBV30
j_gene: TRBJ1-6
len: 13

CDR3aa: CASTQDRTDTQYF
CDR3nt: TGTGCCAGCACCCAGGACAGAACAGATACGCAGTATTTT
abundance: -
d_gene: -
v_gene: TRBV6-6
j_gene: TRBJ2-3
len: 13

CDR3aa: CVGRADSSQAFF
CDR3nt: TGTGTCGGGCGCGCTGACAGCTCTCAAGCTTTCTTT
abundance: -
d_gene: -
v_gene: TRBV30
j_gene: TRBJ1-1
len: 12

CDR3aa: CSARVPGQGTLYKQYF
CDR3nt: TGCAGTGCTAGAGTCCCGGGACAGGGTACCCTTTATAAGCAGTACTTC
abundance: many
d_gene: TRBD1
v_gene: TRBV20-1
j_gene: TRBJ2-7
len: 16

CDR3aa: CDSSKDPFRNRVISSYEQYF
CDR3nt: TGTGACAGCAGCAAAGACCCCTTTAGGAACAGGGTGATTAGCTCCTACGAGCAGTACTTC
abundance: -
d_gene: -
v_gene: TRBV21-1
j_gene: TRBJ2-7
len: 20

CDR3aa: CASSPRAGEGNTEAFF
CDR3nt: TGTGCCAGCAGCCCGCGGGCGGGGGAAGGGAACACTGAGGCTTTCTTT
abundance: once
d_gene: -
v_gene: TRBV7-2
j_gene: TRBJ1-1
len: 16

CDR3aa: CATSSGLAVDTDTQYF
CDR3nt: TGTGCCACCAGCAGTGGACTAGCGGTTGACACAGATACGCAGTATTTT
abundance: many
d_gene: TRBD2
v_gene: TRBV15
j_gene: TRBJ2-3
len: 16

CDR3aa: CASSQARQNYTF
CDR3nt: TGTGCCAGCAGCCAAGCAAGGCAGAACTACACCTTC
abundance: few
d_gene: -
v_gene: TRBV3-1
j_gene: TRBJ1-2
len: 12

CDR3aa: CASSYAGGEAFF
CDR3nt: TGTGCCAGCAGTTACGCAGGGGGGGAAGCTTTCTTT
abundance: many
d_gene: TRBD1
v_gene: TRBV6-5
j_gene: TRBJ1-1
len: 12

CDR3aa: CASTEGTGRNTIYF
CDR3nt: TGTGCCAGTACTGAGGGGACAGGGCGGAACACCATATATTTT
abundance: -
d_gene: TRBD1
v_gene: TRBV19
j_gene: TRBJ1-3
len: 14